This is a list of T cell receptor beta chains from one sample in a study of cytomegalovirus exposure and HLA in healthy donors. Sequencing used immunoSEQ multiplex PCR; TCRdb keeps in-frame clones, though not all of them. Found here are about 170,000 clones, 65% to 85% of them singletons; the top ten hold about 2.4%. The sequencing input was PBMCs. The receptor set was obtained from a male donor in good health and CMV-seronegative. The CDR3 runs from the conserved cysteine through the conserved F or W. Each record gives: J gene, V gene, clone size, D gene, CDR3 protein, CDR3 DNA. A D gene is named only where the DNA matches it firmly. Size values are once, few and many counts, or a class for expanded clones, and some rows have none.

j_gene: TRBJ1-2
v_gene: TRBV6-5
abundance: few
d_gene: .
CDR3aa: CASGSTGGYTF
CDR3nt: TGTGCCAGCGGGAGTACGGGGGGCTACACCTTC

j_gene: TRBJ2-7
v_gene: TRBV28
abundance: .
d_gene: TRBD1
CDR3aa: CASSLSRDRGWLVDEQYF
CDR3nt: TGTGCCAGCAGTCTATCCCGGGACAGGGGCTGGTTGGTCGACGAGCAGTACTTC

j_gene: TRBJ2-5
v_gene: TRBV7-8
abundance: .
d_gene: .
CDR3aa: CASLPEYQETQYF
CDR3nt: TGTGCCAGCCTGCCTGAGTACCAAGAGACCCAGTACTTC

j_gene: TRBJ2-7
v_gene: TRBV29-1
abundance: .
d_gene: .
CDR3aa: CSVEGDTPYEQYF
CDR3nt: TGCAGCGTTGAAGGGGACACACCATACGAGCAGTACTTC

j_gene: TRBJ1-1
v_gene: TRBV29-1
abundance: .
d_gene: .
CDR3aa: CSVEDTQGNTEAFF
CDR3nt: TGCAGCGTTGAAGATACCCAGGGGAACACTGAAGCTTTCTTT

j_gene: TRBJ1-4
v_gene: TRBV4-3
abundance: .
d_gene: .
CDR3aa: CASSQVGGFNEKLFF
CDR3nt: TGCGCCAGCAGCCAAGTCGGCGGTTTTAATGAAAAACTGTTTTTT

j_gene: TRBJ1-4
v_gene: TRBV5-1
abundance: .
d_gene: .
CDR3aa: CASSLWPATNEKLFF
CDR3nt: TGCGCCAGCAGCTTGTGGCCAGCAACTAATGAAAAACTGTTTTTT

j_gene: TRBJ1-2
v_gene: TRBV5-1
abundance: .
d_gene: .
CDR3aa: CASSLDLGTQGYGYTF
CDR3nt: TGCGCCAGCAGCTTGGATCTCGGGACACAGGGTTATGGCTACACCTTC

j_gene: TRBJ2-1
v_gene: TRBV27
abundance: .
d_gene: .
CDR3aa: CASSLWAYGEQFF
CDR3nt: TGTGCCAGCAGTTTATGGGCATACGGTGAGCAGTTCTTC

j_gene: TRBJ1-6
v_gene: TRBV27
abundance: .
d_gene: .
CDR3aa: CASRSKPSYNSPLHF
CDR3nt: TGTGCCAGCAGGTCAAAGCCCTCCTATAATTCACCCCTCCACTTT

j_gene: TRBJ2-3
v_gene: TRBV5-1
abundance: .
d_gene: TRBD2
CDR3aa: CASRYGLAGSTDTQYF
CDR3nt: TGCGCCAGCAGGTATGGACTAGCGGGGAGCACAGATACGCAGTATTTT

j_gene: TRBJ2-7
v_gene: TRBV19
abundance: .
d_gene: .
CDR3aa: CASSIPIGGYYEQYF
CDR3nt: TGTGCCAGTAGTATTCCGATTGGGGGCTACTACGAGCAGTACTTC

j_gene: TRBJ1-4
v_gene: TRBV4-3
abundance: .
d_gene: TRBD1
CDR3aa: CASSRIQGIGEKLFF
CDR3nt: TGCGCCAGCAGCCGAATACAGGGGATCGGTGAAAAACTGTTTTTT

j_gene: TRBJ2-5
v_gene: TRBV5-1
abundance: .
d_gene: .
CDR3aa: CASSLAGGTQYF
CDR3nt: TGCGCCAGCAGCTTGGCCGGGGGGACCCAGTACTTC